Following are 21 T cell receptor beta chains from one sample sequenced in a study of OX40 agonist ivuxolimab in advanced cancers. The library relied on the immunoSEQ multiplex PCR assay. TCRdb took this table from immuneACCESS and kept in-frame rearrangements with V and J called. Such tables lack part of the clones; where checked against another copy, unresolved V genes explain under half of the gap, and the rest is unexplained. The sample includes 70,000 to 90,000 clones, with 75% to 90% observed a single time. The ten largest clones add up to 10% to 12% of the sample. The sample consisted of CD4+ or CD8+ T cells sorted from blood, taken in a trial of the OX40 agonist ivuxolimab. Receptors were obtained from an adult with an advanced solid tumor such as melanoma, head and neck, liver or kidney cancer.

This clone was recorded a few times. This chain uses TRBV20-1 with TRBJ1-1; 7 nucleotides line up with TRBD1. This CDR3 is built from 11 residues. The V gene end was trimmed by 6 bases and the J gene end by 5 bases; junction bases not matched to a gene: 3. CDR1 and CDR2 (germline): DFQATT, SNEGSKA (reference sequence). The CDR3 region is CSARGETEAFF. Written as DNA, the CDR3 is TGCAGTGCCAGGGGGGAAACTGAAGCTTTCTTT.

The sample holds a few counts of this clone. CDR3 bases: TGTGCCAGCAGTTTCTTCGACGGAGCCTATGGCTACACCTTC. Translating it yields CASSFFDGAYGYTF. V usage is TRBV28 and J usage is TRBJ1-2, with D unresolved. Per the germline V gene, CDR1 is MDHEN and CDR2 is SYDVKM. V was trimmed by 3 bases and J by 4 bases, leaving 12 bases between them. This CDR3 comprises 14 residues.

This CDR3 is CASSLTGEGTYEQYF. CDR3 nucleotide sequence: TGCGCCAGCAGCTTAACAGGGGAGGGGACCTACGAGCAGTACTTC. V and J are TRBV5-1 and TRBJ2-7; tentatively, D is TRBD1 or TRBD2 (7 bases each). The CDR3 loop spans 15 amino acids. V lost 2 bases and J lost 2, with 14 bases in between. The germline V gene has CDR1 SGHRS and CDR2 YFSETQ. Full variable domain (missing parts from reference TRBV5-1 and TRBJ2-7): KAGVTQTPRYLIKTRGQQVTLSCSPISGHRSVSWYQQTPGQGLQFLFEYFSETQRNKGNFPGRFSGRQFSNSRSEMNVSTLELGDSALYLCASSLTGEGTYEQYFGPGTRLTVT.

The V call is TRBV19, the J call TRBJ2-5; D is undetermined. The germline V and J ends were trimmed by 1 base and 2 bases, with 8 bases remaining between them. Germline loops: CDR1 LNHDA, CDR2 SQIVND (reference sequence). The CDR3 length is 14 residues. The CDR3 bases are TGTGCCAGTAGTATAGTAGGCCGTCAAGAGACCCAGTACTTC. Its protein is CASSIVGRQETQYF.

The chain uses TRBV7-9 and TRBJ2-5; the match to TRBD1 covers 8 bases. With V trimmed by 5 bases and J by 1 base, 3 bases remained unmatched. Germline V gives CDR1 SEHNR, CDR2 FQNEAQ (reference sequence). The CDR3 extends over 14 amino acids. For the CDR3, the DNA is TGTGCCAGCAGCGCCGACAGGGGCCAAGAGACCCAGTACTTC. Protein: CASSADRGQETQYF.

Written as DNA, the CDR3 is TGCGCCAGCAGCTCACTTACGCTGGGCACAGATACGCAGTATTTT. Its translation is CASSSLTLGTDTQYF. The chain joins TRBV5-1 to TRBJ2-3; D gene unclear. The CDR3 runs 15 residues. CDR1 SGHRS and CDR2 YFSETQ come from the germline V gene. V was trimmed by 3 bases and J by 1 base, leaving 12 bases between them.

The chain combines TRBV19 with TRBJ1-5, with 7 bases identical to TRBD1. V shed 5 bases, J shed 8 bases, and the junction held 18 bases outside the gene matches. Germline V gene lookup returns CDR1 LNHDA and CDR2 SQIVND (reference sequence). The CDR3 consists of 17 residues. CDR3 residues: CASSLTGTSFSVKPQHF. Written as DNA, the CDR3 is TGTGCCAGTAGTCTGACAGGGACATCCTTCTCCGTGAAGCCCCAGCATTTT.

The J gene is TRBJ1-5, the V gene TRBV21-1. TRBV21-1 is described as a pseudogene. CDR3 size: 18 residues. CDR3 sequence (DNA): TGTGCCAGCGTTTCTTCGGGACGCCCGAGGATCTGCAATCAGCCCCAGCATTTT. Its protein is CASVSSGRPRICNQPQHF.

The J gene is TRBJ2-7, the V gene TRBV6-5; D gene unclear. Trimming pared 5 bases from V and 4 bases from J, leaving 9 bases between. Per germline, CDR1 MNHEY and CDR2 SVGAGI. This CDR3 is 12 amino acids long. The CDR3 protein is CASSPSLYEQYF. CDR3 sequence (DNA): TGTGCCAGCAGTCCTTCCTTGTACGAGCAGTACTTC.

The J gene is TRBJ1-1, the V gene TRBV2, with unresolved D. From germline, CDR1 is SNHLY and CDR2 FYNNEI. V was pared by 3 bases and J by 1 base, with 9 bases between. The CDR3 totals 14 residues. In nucleotides, the CDR3 is TGTGCCAGCAGTGATATAATGGGGAACACTGAAGCTTTCTTT. It translates to CASSDIMGNTEAFF.

This clone was seen a handful of times. The V call is TRBV15, the J call TRBJ2-5, with 7 bases lining up with TRBD2. The CDR3 sequence is 13 residues long. Germline-derived CDR1 and CDR2 are LNHNV and YYDKDF (reference sequence). V gave up 4 bases and J gave up 2 bases; unmatched junction bases: 1. The CDR3 nucleotides are TGTGCCACCAGCATGGGACTACAAGAGACCCAGTACTTC. It is translated as CATSMGLQETQYF.

This chain links TRBV27 with TRBJ2-7; TRBD2 matches 7 bases. The J segment lost 3 bases and the V segment lost 2 bases, leaving 7 bases of the junction unmatched. This CDR3 has 15 amino acids. CDR1 is MNHEY, CDR2 SMNVEV, per germline (reference sequence). CDR3 bases: TGTGCCAGCAGTTTAAGGTGGGGGGGTCACTACGAGCAGTACTTC. Residues: CASSLRWGGHYEQYF.

J is TRBJ2-5 and V is TRBV6-1, with TRBD1 identical over 8 bases. The V segment lost 2 bases and the J segment 2 bases; nucleotides outside the gene matches: 10. Germline V gene lookup returns CDR1 MNHNS and CDR2 SASEGT. The CDR3 spans 17 residues. The CDR3 DNA is TGTGCCAGCAGTGAATTATCGGACAGGGATTATCAAGAGACCCAGTACTTC. Encoded protein: CASSELSDRDYQETQYF.

The gene calls are TRBV2 and TRBJ1-1, with a possible D match to TRBD1 (5 bases). This CDR3 has 13 amino acids. V was clipped by 8 bases and J by 1 base, with 11 bases between them. Per germline, CDR1 SNHLY and CDR2 FYNNEI. CDR3 region: CASPRDTNTEAFF. DNA for the CDR3: TGTGCCAGCCCCAGGGATACGAACACTGAAGCTTTCTTT.

The CDR3 loop is CASSLGAGANTGELFF. The CDR3 DNA sequence: TGCGCCAGCAGCCTAGGGGCGGGAGCAAACACCGGGGAGCTGTTTTTT. The rearrangement links TRBV5-1 to TRBJ2-2, with TRBD2 matching over 7 bases. This CDR3 is built from 16 residues. Germline loops: CDR1 SGHRS, CDR2 YFSETQ. Losses at the gene ends were 4 bases for V and 2 bases for J; bases not matched to a gene: 8.

The rearrangement uses TRBV7-9 and TRBJ1-1; D is unclear. CDR1 is SEHNR, CDR2 FQNEAQ, per germline (reference sequence). V lost 3 bases, J lost 3 bases, and 11 bases lay in between. CDR3 size: 14 residues. CDR3 region: CASSFSGGDTEAFF. CDR3 DNA: TGTGCCAGCAGCTTTAGTGGCGGGGACACTGAAGCTTTCTTT.

The chain links TRBV19 to TRBJ2-7, with 15 bases lining up with TRBD2. Per the germline V gene, CDR1 is LNHDA and CDR2 is SQIVND (reference sequence). After removal of 7 bases from V and 0 bases from J, the junction contained 10 bases not matched to a gene. The CDR3 totals 18 residues. The CDR3 DNA follows: TGTGCCAGTAACCGGACTAGCGGGAGGGCCTCCCTCTCCTACGAGCAGTACTTC. This gives the protein CASNRTSGRASLSYEQYF.

The chain carries TRBV29-1 and TRBJ2-5, with no clear D. V was cut by 4 bases and J by 2 bases, with 8 bases left in between. From germline, CDR1 is SQVTM and CDR2 ANQGSEA. CDR3 length: 12 residues. The CDR3 DNA reads as TGCAGCGTTGGGGTCTTGCAAGAGACCCAGTACTTC. The encoded protein is CSVGVLQETQYF.

The chain employs TRBV4-1 and TRBJ1-2; D is undetermined. Germline-derived CDR1 and CDR2 are MGHRA and YSYEKL. The CDR3 loop spans 15 amino acids. V shed 4 bases and J shed 0 bases, with 12 bases lying between them. CDR3 protein: CASSLQYGTNYGYTF. In DNA, the CDR3 is TGCGCCAGCAGCCTTCAGTATGGGACTAACTATGGCTACACCTTC.

The gene calls are TRBV28 and TRBJ1-2; 11 bases fit TRBD1. V shed 2 bases, J shed 4 bases, and the junction held 3 bases outside the gene matches. Germline V gives CDR1 MDHEN, CDR2 SYDVKM. The CDR3 extends over 15 amino acids. CDR3 sequence (DNA): TGTGCCAGCAGTTTAAGGGACAGGGGGATCTATGGCTACACCTTC. Its translation: CASSLRDRGIYGYTF.

The chain carries TRBV5-1 and TRBJ2-3; TRBD2 aligns across 11 bases. The V segment lost 4 bases and the J segment 2 bases; nucleotides outside the gene matches: 6. Germline CDR1 reads SGHRS; CDR2 reads YFSETQ. The CDR3 spans 16 residues. The CDR3 nucleotides read TGCGCCAGCAGCCAGGGACTAGCGGCCTTCACAGATACGCAGTATTTT. Encoded protein: CASSQGLAAFTDTQYF.